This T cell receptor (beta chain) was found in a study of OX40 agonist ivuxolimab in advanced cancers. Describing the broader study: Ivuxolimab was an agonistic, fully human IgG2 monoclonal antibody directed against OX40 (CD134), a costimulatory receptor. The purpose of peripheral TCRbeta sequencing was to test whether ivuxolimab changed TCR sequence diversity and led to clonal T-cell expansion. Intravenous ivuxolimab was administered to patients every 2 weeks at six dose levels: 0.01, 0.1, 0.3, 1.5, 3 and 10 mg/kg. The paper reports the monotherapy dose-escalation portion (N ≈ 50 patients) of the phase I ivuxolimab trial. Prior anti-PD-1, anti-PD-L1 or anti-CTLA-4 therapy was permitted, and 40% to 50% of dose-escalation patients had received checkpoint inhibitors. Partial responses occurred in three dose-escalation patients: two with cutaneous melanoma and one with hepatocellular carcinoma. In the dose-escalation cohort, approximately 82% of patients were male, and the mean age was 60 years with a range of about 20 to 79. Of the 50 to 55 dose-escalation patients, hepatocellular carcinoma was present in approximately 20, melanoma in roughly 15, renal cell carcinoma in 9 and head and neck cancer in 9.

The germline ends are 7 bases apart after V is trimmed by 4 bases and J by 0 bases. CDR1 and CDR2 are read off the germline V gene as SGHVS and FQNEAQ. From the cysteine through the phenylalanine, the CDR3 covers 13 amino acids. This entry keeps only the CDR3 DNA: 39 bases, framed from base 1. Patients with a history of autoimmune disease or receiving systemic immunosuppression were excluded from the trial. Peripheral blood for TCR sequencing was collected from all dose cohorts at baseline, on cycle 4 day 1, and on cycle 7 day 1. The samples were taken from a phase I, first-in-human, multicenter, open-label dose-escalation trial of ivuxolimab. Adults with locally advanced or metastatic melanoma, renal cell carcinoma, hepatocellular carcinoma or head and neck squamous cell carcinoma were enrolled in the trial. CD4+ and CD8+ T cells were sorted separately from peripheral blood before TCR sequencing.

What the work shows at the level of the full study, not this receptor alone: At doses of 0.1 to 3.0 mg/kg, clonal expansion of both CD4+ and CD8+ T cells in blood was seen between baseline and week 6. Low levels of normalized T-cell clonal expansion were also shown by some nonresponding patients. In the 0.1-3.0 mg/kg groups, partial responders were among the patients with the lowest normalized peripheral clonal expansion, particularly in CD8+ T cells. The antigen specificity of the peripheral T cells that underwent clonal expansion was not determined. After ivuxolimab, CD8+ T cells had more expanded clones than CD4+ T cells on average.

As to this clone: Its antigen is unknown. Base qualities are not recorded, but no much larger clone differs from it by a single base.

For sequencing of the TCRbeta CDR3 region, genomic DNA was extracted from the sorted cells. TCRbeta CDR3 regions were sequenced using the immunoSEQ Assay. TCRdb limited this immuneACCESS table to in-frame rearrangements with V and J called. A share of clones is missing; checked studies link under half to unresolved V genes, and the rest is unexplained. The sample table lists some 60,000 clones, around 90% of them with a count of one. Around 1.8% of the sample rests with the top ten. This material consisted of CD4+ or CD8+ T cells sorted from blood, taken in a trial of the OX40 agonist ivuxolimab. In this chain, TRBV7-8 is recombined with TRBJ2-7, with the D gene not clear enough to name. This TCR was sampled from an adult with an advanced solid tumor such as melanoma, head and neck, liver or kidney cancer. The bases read TGTGCCAGCAGCTCCGACCGCTCCTACGAGCAGTACTTC. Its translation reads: CASSSDRSYEQYF.